This passage covers 17 T cell receptor beta chains from one sample sequenced in a study of shared clonotypes between healthy human individuals. Generated by immunoSEQ multiplex PCR, the TCRdb table keeps only in-frame clones and is missing some. The profile shows approximately 500,000 clones, less than 96% of them singletons. Sequenced material: naive CD4+ T cells sorted from blood. As for subset: CD45RA+ positively selected. Every receptor here comes from a woman aged 30 to 39 in good health.

V is TRBV7-9 and J is TRBJ2-7; D unresolved. CDR1 is SEHNR, CDR2 FQNEAQ, per germline (reference sequence). With 2 bases removed from V and 0 bases from J, the gap between germline ends came to 5 bases. The CDR3 length is 13 residues. Here the CDR3 reads CASSLYLSYEQYF. For the CDR3, the DNA is TGTGCCAGCAGCTTATATCTCTCCTACGAGCAGTACTTC.

The CDR3 DNA is TGTGCCAGCTCCCCGTCTCAGGCGGAACGAGATACGCAGTATTTT. Protein sequence: CASSPSQAERDTQYF. The chain carries TRBV18 and TRBJ2-3; the D is unclear. V was cut by 6 bases and J by 5 bases, with 18 bases left in between. The germline gives CDR1 KGHSH, CDR2 LQKENI. There are 15 residues in the CDR3.

The chain has TRBV29-1 and TRBJ2-1; 15 bases are a match to TRBD2. The CDR3 loop spans 17 amino acids. V gave up 4 bases and J gave up 1 base; unmatched junction bases: 5. Germline V CDR1 and CDR2: SQVTM, ANQGSEA. CDR3 residues: CSVGGLAGGESYNEQFF. CDR3 in DNA: TGCAGCGTTGGGGGACTAGCGGGAGGAGAATCCTACAATGAGCAGTTCTTC.

A single count supports this clone. This chain connects TRBV7-6 to TRBJ2-7; either TRBD1 or TRBD2 may supply D (6 bases each). Germline CDR1 reads SGHVS; CDR2 reads FNYEAQ. V was shortened by 0 bases and J by 5 bases, with 11 bases between the two germline ends. This CDR3 region has 14 residues. The CDR3 reads CASSLAVGGNEQYF. In DNA form, the CDR3 reads TGTGCCAGCAGCTTAGCGGTAGGGGGGAACGAGCAGTACTTC.

The chain joins TRBV5-4 to TRBJ2-1; the D is unclear. Germline V gene data show CDR1 as SGHNT and CDR2 as YYREEE (reference sequence). V was clipped by 0 bases and J by 7 bases, with 14 bases between them. The CDR3 spans 15 residues. In DNA, the CDR3 is TGTGCCAGCAGCTTGGCGAGTAGAAAGTCTAATGAGCAGTTCTTC. Its translation is CASSLASRKSNEQFF.

The chain combines TRBV10-3 with TRBJ1-2; 7 bases align to TRBD1. CDR3 length: 13 amino acids. Trimming took 4 bases from V and 1 from J; bases not matched to a gene: 0. CDR1 ENHRY and CDR2 SYGVKD come from the germline V gene. CDR3 nucleotide sequence: TGTGCCATCAGTGGGGACAGTAACTATGGCTACACCTTC. This gives the protein CAISGDSNYGYTF.

CDR3 loop: CASSTGQRVEAFF. The CDR3 DNA reads as TGCGCCAGCAGCACGGGACAGCGGGTTGAAGCTTTCTTT. The gene calls are TRBV5-1 and TRBJ1-1; 7 nucleotides agree with TRBD1. The CDR3 contains 13 residues. Germline CDR1 and CDR2: SGHRS and YFSETQ. Trimming cost V 4 bases and J 7 bases; bases outside gene matches: 7.

This chain uses TRBV5-4 with TRBJ1-1; D gene unclear. Trimming took off 2 bases at V and 1 base at J, with 3 bases between the two ends. CDR1 and CDR2 (germline): SGHNT, YYREEE (reference sequence). CDR3 length: 12 residues. The CDR3 DNA is TGTGCCAGCAGCTTTGAGAACACTGAAGCTTTCTTT. The encoded protein is CASSFENTEAFF.

V is TRBV10-3 and J is TRBJ1-6; D possibly corresponds to TRBD1 (5 bases). CDR3 length: 15 amino acids. Germline CDR1 is ENHRY and CDR2 is SYGVKD. Trimming cost V 0 bases and J 7 bases, with 10 bases left between them. CDR3 DNA sequence: TGTGCCATCAGTGAGTCGCAGGGCGGGAATTCACCCCTCCACTTT. It translates to CAISESQGGNSPLHF.

CDR3 loop: CASSLGSSSLDTQYF. The CDR3 nucleotides read TGCGCCAGCAGCTTGGGGAGCTCCTCCCTCGATACGCAGTATTTT. The V call is TRBV5-1, the J call TRBJ2-3; D uncertain. The CDR3 has 15 amino acids. With 0 bases removed from V and 6 bases from J, the gap between germline ends came to 14 bases. Per the germline V gene, CDR1 is SGHRS and CDR2 is YFSETQ.

This clone was picked up one time. The chain couples TRBV19 to TRBJ2-5; 10 bases match TRBD1. The J call may not be correct, given that the DNA end is closer to TRBJ2-7. Germline V gene sequence: CDR1 LNHDA, CDR2 SQIVND (reference sequence). This CDR3 has 14 amino acids. The CDR3 here is CASSRGQGWNEQYF. Here the CDR3 DNA reads TGTGCCAGTAGTAGGGGACAGGGGTGGAACGAGCAGTACTTC.

The rearrangement joins TRBV4-1 to TRBJ2-5, with 7 bases matching TRBD2. The CDR3 extends over 14 amino acids. Germline values: CDR1 MGHRA, CDR2 YSYEKL. Trimming took 1 base from V and 6 from J; bases not matched to a gene: 5. CDR3: CASSQAGREQTQYF. The CDR3 coding sequence is TGCGCCAGCAGCCAAGCAGGGCGGGAGCAGACCCAGTACTTC.

The rearrangement links TRBV6-6 to TRBJ2-5; TRBD1 agrees at 9 bases. Germline V lookup: CDR1 MNHNY, CDR2 SVGAGI (reference sequence). V trimming: 5 bases; J trimming: 3 bases; junction bases outside the gene matches: 7. This CDR3 contains 15 residues. Here the CDR3 reads CASSPARDREETQYF. The DNA of the CDR3 is TGTGCCAGCAGTCCCGCCCGGGACAGGGAAGAGACCCAGTACTTC.

This clone was seen only once. The identical CDR3 is also encoded by other nucleotide sequences in the sample. This chain joins TRBV5-1 and TRBJ1-4; D is undetermined. CDR1 and CDR2 (germline): SGHRS, YFSETQ. Trimming took off 4 bases at V and 0 bases at J, with 7 bases between the two ends. The CDR3 has 14 amino acids. Here the CDR3 reads CASSPAATNEKLFF. CDR3 bases: TGCGCCAGCAGCCCCGCCGCAACTAATGAAAAACTGTTTTTT. Drawing the rest from reference TRBV5-1 and TRBJ1-4, the complete variable domain is KAGVTQTPRYLIKTRGQQVTLSCSPISGHRSVSWYQQTPGQGLQFLFEYFSETQRNKGNFPGRFSGRQFSNSRSEMNVSTLELGDSALYLCASSPAATNEKLFFGSGTQLSVL.

The chain uses TRBV5-1 and TRBJ2-3; a weak D match, TRBD2 (6 bases). The length of the CDR3 is 14 residues. V was shortened by 0 bases and J by 6 bases, with 11 bases between the two germline ends. Germline CDR1 is SGHRS and CDR2 is YFSETQ. The CDR3 here is CASSLASGEDTQYF. CDR3 sequence (DNA): TGCGCCAGCAGCTTGGCCTCGGGGGAGGATACGCAGTATTTT.

The chain joins TRBV5-6 to TRBJ1-2; the D gene is possibly TRBD1 (5 bases). The length of the CDR3 is 12 residues. The V and J ends lost 4 bases and 3 bases respectively, with 7 bases between them. CDR1 SGHDT and CDR2 YYEEEE come from the germline V gene. CDR3 loop: CASSPGDYGYTF. CDR3 coding DNA: TGTGCCAGCAGCCCGGGGGACTATGGCTACACCTTC.

The J gene is TRBJ2-2, the V gene TRBV6-6; tentatively, D is TRBD1 (7 bases). V was pared by 2 bases and J by 4 bases, with 11 bases between. CDR1 and CDR2 from the germline V gene are MNHNY and SVGAGI (reference sequence). This CDR3 is 15 amino acids long. The chain's CDR3 is CASSYEQGGTGELFF. The CDR3 DNA follows: TGTGCCAGCAGTTACGAGCAGGGGGGCACCGGGGAGCTGTTTTTT.